Listed below are T cell receptor beta chains from one sample, sequenced in a study of T cells after yellow fever vaccination. TCRdb re-called the 5' RACE reads with MiXCR, one entry per CDR3 protein. The sample shows fewer than 450,000 distinct CDR3 sequences, roughly 8% of them seen only once. The material sequenced was PBMCs, taken roughly 47 days after the first yellow fever vaccination. The receptors were gathered from a man aged 18 to 29 who received the YFV17D yellow fever vaccine. The CDR3 runs from the conserved cysteine through the conserved F or W. D genes are given only for firm matches. A clone size is listed for some rows: how often the clone was seen (once, few, many), or a class if it is expanded.

TRBJ2-4,TRBV4-2,-,-,CASSQEPGRTSPIQYF,TGTGCCAGCAGCCAGGAACCGGGACGGACCTCTCCCATTCAGTACTTC
TRBJ2-7,TRBV12-3/TRBV12-4,-,-,CASNRGADEQYF,TGTGCCAGCAATCGGGGCGCGGACGAGCAGTACTTC
TRBJ2-7,TRBV29-1,few,-,CSVANSYEQYF,TGCAGCGTTGCGAACTCCTACGAGCAGTACTTC
TRBJ2-1,TRBV3-1,-,-,CASSQSWRGEQFF,TGTGCCAGCAGCCAATCCTGGCGAGGTGAGCAGTTCTTC
TRBJ2-3,TRBV29-1,few,-,CSVVSGTDTQYF,TGCAGCGTTGTATCAGGGACAGATACGCAGTATTTT
TRBJ1-3,TRBV4-1,-,-,CASSQETASGNTIYF,TGCGCCAGCAGCCAAGAAACGGCCTCTGGAAACACCATATATTTT
TRBJ1-3,TRBV5-8,-,-,CASSREGASGNTIYF,TGTGCCAGCAGCCGCGAAGGAGCCTCTGGAAACACCATATATTTT
TRBJ2-3,TRBV6-1,many,-,CASRQGLSTDTQYF,TGTGCCAGCCGGCAGGGTCTTAGCACAGATACGCAGTATTTT
TRBJ2-2,TRBV11-2,-,-,CASSLRVRGGELFF,TGTGCCAGCAGCTTAAGGGTCCGAGGCGGGGAGCTGTTTTTT
TRBJ1-5,TRBV6-2/TRBV6-3,-,-,CASTTGGRPQHF,TGTGCCAGCACCACGGGCGGGAGGCCCCAGCATTTT
TRBJ2-1,TRBV7-2,-,-,CASSLGVAFYNEQFF,TGTGCCAGCAGCTTAGGAGTCGCCTTTTACAATGAGCAGTTCTTC
TRBJ1-1,TRBV6-5,-,-,CASSYSAAETMNTEAFF,TGTGCCAGCAGTTACTCTGCGGCAGAGACCATGAACACTGAAGCTTTCTTT
TRBJ2-2,TRBV20-1,few,-,CSARPQDTGELFF,TGCAGTGCCCGTCCGCAGGACACCGGGGAGCTGTTTTTT
TRBJ1-2,TRBV28,few,-,CASSEIITGTPNYGYTF,TGTGCCAGCAGTGAAATTATAACCGGGACACCTAATTATGGCTACACCTTC
TRBJ1-2,TRBV6-1,-,TRBD1,CASSGDRSNYGYTF,TGTGCCAGCAGTGGGGACAGATCAAACTATGGCTACACCTTC
TRBJ2-1,TRBV4-1,few,TRBD1,CASSQDDPGQGAHRQGNEQFF,TGCGCCAGCAGCCAAGATGACCCGGGACAGGGGGCCCACCGACAGGGCAATGAGCAGTTCTTC
TRBJ2-7,TRBV30,many,-,CAWGQSYEQYF,TGTGCCTGGGGGCAGTCCTACGAGCAGTACTTC
TRBJ2-1,TRBV5-1,few,-,CASSLVLSSYNEQFF,TGCGCCAGCAGCTTGGTTCTTAGCTCCTACAATGAGCAGTTCTTC
TRBJ1-4,TRBV20-1,many,-,CSARDLRGGEKLFF,TGCAGTGCTAGAGATCTCAGGGGCGGAGAAAAACTGTTTTTT
TRBJ2-1,TRBV18,-,-,CASSEATTYNEQFF,TGTGCCAGCTCAGAGGCGACTACCTACAATGAGCAGTTCTTC
TRBJ1-2,TRBV5-4,-,-,CASSLDLGNYGYTF,TGTGCCAGCAGCTTGGACTTGGGAAACTATGGCTACACCTTC
TRBJ1-4,TRBV10-3,many,-,CAISESGGEEKLFF,TGTGCCATCAGTGAGTCTGGAGGGGAGGAAAAACTGTTTTTT
TRBJ2-5,TRBV20-1,-,TRBD1,CSATTGGPFQETQYF,TGCAGTGCAACGACAGGGGGCCCCTTCCAAGAGACCCAGTACTTC
TRBJ2-5,TRBV3-1,-,-,CASSRPPLRGQETQYF,TGTGCCAGCAGCCGACCTCCCCTGCGCGGACAAGAGACCCAGTACTTC
TRBJ1-1,TRBV27,few,TRBD1,CASARIRGTEAFF,TGTGCCAGCGCTAGGATCAGGGGGACTGAAGCTTTCTTT
TRBJ1-1,TRBV7-2,-,-,CASSLVAENTEAFF,TGTGCCAGCAGCTTAGTCGCAGAGAACACTGAAGCTTTCTTT
TRBJ2-7,TRBV5-1,many,-,CASSLDNSYEQYF,TGCGCCAGCAGCTTGGATAACTCCTACGAGCAGTACTTC
TRBJ2-7,TRBV7-2,few,-,CASSLGEFGFDSYEQYF,TGTGCCAGCAGCTTAGGAGAATTTGGGTTCGACTCCTACGAGCAGTACTTC
TRBJ1-6,TRBV27,few,-,CASRAGTIPNSPLHF,TGTGCCAGCAGGGCAGGGACTATCCCCAATTCACCCCTCCACTTT